These 30 T cell receptor beta chains were sequenced from one sample in a study of T cells in Graves' hyperthyroidism and ophthalmopathy. Amplification of TCR beta CDR3 regions used RNA as the template. In the first-round RT-PCR of the TCR CDR3, the HTBI primer set was used. TCRdb reprocessed the multiplex PCR reads with MiXCR, giving one entry per CDR3 protein. Of about 400,000 distinct CDR3 sequences in the sample, about 16% were seen once. Source material: blood. The receptors were sampled from a woman aged 25 to 39 with Graves' hyperthyroidism.

This clonotype has a handful of counts. This chain connects TRBV6-1 to TRBJ2-7, with 9 bases matching TRBD2. The CDR3 runs to 14 residues. The V and J ends lost 1 base and 6 bases, in that order; junction bases with no gene match: 4. CDR1 MNHNS and CDR2 SASEGT come from the germline V gene. The CDR3 spells CASSEGREGSEQYF. Here the CDR3 DNA reads TGTGCCAGCAGTGAAGGGCGGGAGGGATCCGAGCAGTACTTC.

This clonotype was found many times. The chain uses TRBV2 and TRBJ1-2, with D unclear. Germline V gives CDR1 SNHLY, CDR2 FYNNEI. The CDR3 has 14 amino acids. V was trimmed by 6 bases and J by 4 bases, leaving 15 bases between them. The CDR3 region is CASSEWSGSYGYTF. The DNA for the CDR3 is TGTGCCAGCAGCGAATGGTCCGGAAGCTATGGCTACACCTTC.

At least ten counts were recorded for this clonotype. This sequence joins TRBV11-2 and TRBJ2-7; D call uncertain. This CDR3 is 11 amino acids long. Germline values: CDR1 SGHAT, CDR2 FQNNGV. Trimming shortened V by 1 base and J by 7 bases, and 5 bases separated the two germline ends. Here the CDR3 reads CASSLAREQYF. The CDR3 bases are TGTGCCAGCAGCTTAGCCAGAGAGCAGTACTTC. The full variable domain, in which reference TRBV11-2 and TRBJ2-7 provide the parts outside the CDR3, is EAGVAQSPRYKIIEKRQSVAFWCNPISGHATLYWYQQILGQGPKLLIQFQNNGVVDDSQLPKDRFSAERLKGVDSTLKIQPAKLEDSAVYLCASSLAREQYFGPGTRLTVT.

The chain joins TRBV5-1 to TRBJ2-3; 15 bases are shared with TRBD2. Germline values: CDR1 SGHRS, CDR2 YFSETQ. CDR3 length equals 16 residues. Trimming at V came to 6 bases and at J to 4 bases, leaving 6 bases not matched to a gene. The CDR3 coding sequence is TGCGCCAGCACCGGGACTAGCGGGAGGAGGGCAGATACGCAGTATTTT. Translated: CASTGTSGRRADTQYF.

This clonotype was seen many times. V gene TRBV5-1 combines with J gene TRBJ2-1; no clear D gene. V was shortened by 2 bases and J by 6 bases, with 12 bases between the two germline ends. Looked up from germline, CDR1 is SGHRS and CDR2 is YFSETQ. This CDR3 is built from 14 residues. The CDR3 nucleotides read TGCGCCAGCAGCTTCCGTCCTTCAAGCAATGAGCAGTTCTTC. Protein product: CASSFRPSSNEQFF.

V usage is TRBV12-3 or TRBV12-4 and J usage is TRBJ1-4, with TRBD1 as a possible D gene (5 bases). This CDR3 region has 16 residues. V lost 0 bases and J lost 2, with 10 bases in between. CDR3 sequence (DNA): TGTGCCAGCAGTTTAGCGGCAGGGAGTACTAATGAAAAACTGTTTTTT. This codes for CASSLAAGSTNEKLFF.

The chain recombines TRBV20-1 with TRBJ2-7; a possible D gene is TRBD1 (5 bases). The CDR3 totals 14 residues. The V and J ends lost 0 bases and 5 bases respectively, with 14 bases between them. Germline loops: CDR1 DFQATT, CDR2 SNEGSKA (reference sequence). The CDR3 loop is CSARDHGSRDEQYF. The CDR3 nucleotides are TGCAGTGCTAGAGATCATGGCAGCAGGGACGAGCAGTACTTC.

The table lists this clonotype with many counts. This chain links TRBV6-6 with TRBJ2-7; 7 bases are shared with TRBD1. The CDR3 is 15 amino acids. Germline loops: CDR1 MNHNY, CDR2 SVGAGI (reference sequence). The V gene end was trimmed by 1 base and the J gene end by 4 bases; junction bases not matched to a gene: 7. CDR3: CASSYFRDRRYEQYF. CDR3 coding DNA: TGTGCCAGCAGTTACTTCCGGGACAGAAGGTACGAGCAGTACTTC.

This CDR3 reads CATSGGSGDHQPQHF. CDR3 DNA sequence: TGTGCCACCAGTGGGGGGTCTGGGGATCATCAGCCCCAGCATTTT. The rearrangement links TRBV24-1 to TRBJ1-5; D might be TRBD1 (5 bases). The CDR3 is 15 amino acids. Germline V gene lookup returns CDR1 KGHDR and CDR2 SFDVKD. Between the trimmed V and J ends, which lost 5 bases and 5 bases, there was a span of 15 bases.

This clonotype was seen more than once but under ten times. CDR3 coding DNA: TGTGCCAGCAGTCTAACCCACGAGGGGCCTCTAGCGGGAGGGCCAGGGTCAGATACGCAGTATTTT. Encoded protein: CASSLTHEGPLAGGPGSDTQYF. The gene calls are TRBV27 and TRBJ2-3, with TRBD2 identical over 12 bases. Germline values: CDR1 MNHEY, CDR2 SMNVEV (reference sequence). The junction had 25 bases not matched to a gene; V was cut back by 5 bases and J by 4 bases. The CDR3 spans 22 residues.

The rearrangement joins TRBV9 to TRBJ2-1; 11 nucleotides match TRBD2. Germline values: CDR1 SGDLS, CDR2 YYNGEE. The CDR3 sequence is 19 residues long. J was trimmed by 9 bases and V by 3 bases; bases with no gene match: 20. CDR3 region: CASSEGTTSGKVGVGEQFF. CDR3 DNA: TGTGCCAGCAGCGAGGGGACGACTAGCGGGAAGGTAGGGGTGGGTGAGCAGTTCTTC. The entire variable domain, with the rest obtained from reference TRBV9 and TRBJ2-1, is as follows: DSGVTQTPKHLITATGQRVTLRCSPRSGDLSVYWYQQSLDQGLQFLIQYYNGEERAKGNILERFSAQQFPDLHSELNLSSLELGDSALYFCASSEGTTSGKVGVGEQFFGPGTRLTVL.

This clonotype was recorded at least ten times. The chain recombines TRBV30 with TRBJ2-5; 9 positions match TRBD2. The CDR3 is made up of 14 amino acids. Germline V gene data show CDR1 as GTSNPN and CDR2 as SVGIG (reference sequence). With 5 bases clipped from V and 5 bases from J, the junction kept 9 bases outside the gene matches. The DNA for the CDR3 is TGTGCCTGGGGCGGACTAGCGTGGTGGGAGACCCAGTACTTC. Its protein product is CAWGGLAWWETQYF.

This clonotype was seen repeatedly, ten times or more. The chain recombines TRBV3-1 with TRBJ2-1; D unresolved. Germline loops: CDR1 LGHDT, CDR2 YNNKEL (reference sequence). This CDR3 is built from 13 residues. V was cut by 8 bases and J by 4 bases, with 12 bases left in between. The CDR3 DNA follows: TGTGCCAGCCGAACGAGCAGGTACAATGAGCAGTTCTTC. Encoded protein: CASRTSRYNEQFF.

This clonotype appeared a few times. The CDR3 DNA sequence: TGCGCCAGCAGCCGGGGGGGGAGAGGCGACGAGCAGTACTTC. Protein: CASSRGGRGDEQYF. The chain uses TRBV4-1 and TRBJ2-7; 7 bases line up with TRBD2. J lost 5 bases, V lost 4 bases, and 8 bases had no gene match. CDR1 and CDR2 (germline): MGHRA, YSYEKL. The CDR3 runs to 14 residues.

This clonotype was recorded a few times. The chain carries TRBV20-1 and TRBJ1-3; no reliable D call. This CDR3 has 13 amino acids. The germline gives CDR1 DFQATT, CDR2 SNEGSKA (reference sequence). Trimming shortened V by 3 bases and J by 2 bases, and 8 bases separated the two germline ends. The CDR3, as DNA: TGCAGTGCTAGCCACCCCGCTGGAAACACCATATATTTT. Translated: CSASHPAGNTIYF.

In its sample, this clonotype was seen a few times. The chain recombines TRBV11-2 with TRBJ2-7; tentatively, D is TRBD2 (6 bases). V lost 0 bases to trimming and J lost 4 bases, with 10 bases between them. The CDR3 loop spans 14 amino acids. CDR1 is SGHAT and CDR2 is FQNNGV in the germline V gene. CDR3 amino acids: CASSLDYGSYEQYF. CDR3 nucleotide sequence: TGTGCCAGCAGCTTAGATTACGGGAGTTACGAGCAGTACTTC.

This clonotype was observed at least ten times. As DNA, the CDR3 is TGCGCCAGCAGCTTACAGGGTTACTCTGGAAACACCATATATTTT. Amino acid sequence: CASSLQGYSGNTIYF. The V gene is TRBV5-1, the J gene TRBJ1-3; D perhaps matches TRBD1 (6 bases). In germline, CDR1 is SGHRS, CDR2 YFSETQ. The length of the CDR3 is 15 residues. Trimming removed 2 bases from V and 0 bases from J, with 9 bases in between.

The genes are TRBV11-1 and TRBJ1-1, with D hard to call. V lost 5 bases and J lost 3, with 10 bases in between. The germline CDR1 and CDR2 sequences are SGHAT and FQDESV (reference sequence). The CDR3 has 13 amino acids. CDR3 residues: CASSPMTDTEAFF. Here the CDR3 DNA reads TGTGCCAGCAGCCCTATGACTGACACTGAAGCTTTCTTT.

This clonotype was seen at least ten times. V is TRBV5-1 and J is TRBJ1-1; D call uncertain. The CDR3 is 13 amino acids. Trimming pared 0 bases from V and 0 bases from J, leaving 3 bases between. The germline CDR1 and CDR2 sequences are SGHRS and YFSETQ. The CDR3 DNA follows: TGCGCCAGCAGCTTGGCCCTGAACACTGAAGCTTTCTTT. Translated: CASSLALNTEAFF. The complete variable domain, with remaining parts taken from reference TRBV5-1 and TRBJ1-1, reads KAGVTQTPRYLIKTRGQQVTLSCSPISGHRSVSWYQQTPGQGLQFLFEYFSETQRNKGNFPGRFSGRQFSNSRSEMNVSTLELGDSALYLCASSLALNTEAFFGQGTRLTVV.

CDR3 protein: CASSLVWQGEAFF. The CDR3 DNA follows: TGTGCCAGCAGCTTAGTTTGGCAGGGTGAAGCTTTCTTT. The genes are TRBV7-9 and TRBJ1-1, with D possibly TRBD1 on 5 matching bases. V lost 1 base and J lost 7, with 10 bases in between. The CDR3 length is 13 residues. In germline, CDR1 is SEHNR, CDR2 FQNEAQ (reference sequence).

The chain joins TRBV6-1 to TRBJ2-1, with 8 bases aligning to TRBD2. Germline V gene sequence: CDR1 MNHNS, CDR2 SASEGT. This CDR3 has 12 residues. V shed 6 bases and J 11 bases; nucleotides not matched to a gene: 6. This CDR3 reads CASREAGGQQFF. In DNA form, the CDR3 reads TGTGCCAGCAGGGAGGCGGGAGGACAGCAGTTCTTC.

V is TRBV27 and J is TRBJ2-7; D ambiguous. Trimming took off 6 bases at V and 3 bases at J, with 12 bases between the two ends. This CDR3 has 13 amino acids. CDR1 and CDR2 from the germline V gene are MNHEY and SMNVEV (reference sequence). The CDR3 protein is CASSIGPYYEQYF. CDR3 in DNA: TGTGCCAGCAGCATTGGACCTTACTACGAGCAGTACTTC.

Ten or more counts support this clonotype. The chain combines TRBV6-5 with TRBJ1-1; D not resolved. CDR1 and CDR2 (germline): MNHEY, SVGAGI. V lost 0 bases to trimming and J lost 0 bases, with 17 bases between them. The length of the CDR3 is 18 residues. CDR3 nucleotide sequence: TGTGCCAGCAGTTACTCGGTTTGGGAAAAGGGCATGAACACTGAAGCTTTCTTT. It encodes CASSYSVWEKGMNTEAFF.

This clonotype was seen many times. The chain links TRBV11-1 to TRBJ2-1, with D maybe TRBD2 (7 bases). Germline V gene sequence: CDR1 SGHAT, CDR2 FQDESV (reference sequence). V lost 5 bases to trimming and J lost 7 bases, with 15 bases between them. This CDR3 contains 14 residues. CDR3 residues: CASSPQGGGNEQFF. The CDR3 DNA follows: TGTGCCAGCAGCCCGCAAGGGGGGGGAAATGAGCAGTTCTTC.

This clonotype was detected once. The chain has TRBV27 and TRBJ1-1, with a tentative D call TRBD1 (5 bases). V was shortened by 9 bases and J by 0 bases, with 14 bases between the two germline ends. Germline CDR1 and CDR2: MNHEY and SMNVEV (reference sequence). This CDR3 region has 14 residues. The CDR3 region has the DNA TGTGCCAGTGGTTACCAGGGCTTGAACACTGAAGCTTTCTTT. It encodes CASGYQGLNTEAFF.

This clonotype was picked up many times. J is TRBJ1-1 and V is TRBV2; no firm D call. The germline gives CDR1 SNHLY, CDR2 FYNNEI. CDR3 size: 13 residues. The germline V and J ends were trimmed by 1 base and 7 bases, with 10 bases remaining between them. CDR3: CASSEEGIFEAFF. The CDR3, as DNA: TGTGCCAGCAGTGAAGAAGGGATTTTTGAAGCTTTCTTT.

This clonotype was recorded many times. The CDR3 bases are TGTGCCACCAGTGATCCCAACCGGGAGGGATCTGGCTACACCTTC. Its protein product is CATSDPNREGSGYTF. The chain employs TRBV24-1 and TRBJ1-2, with no clear D. The CDR3 loop spans 15 amino acids. CDR1 KGHDR and CDR2 SFDVKD come from the germline V gene. The V and J ends lost 3 bases and 7 bases respectively, with 17 bases between them.

The chain has TRBV9 and TRBJ1-4; no definite D call. Germline V gives CDR1 SGDLS, CDR2 YYNGEE. Trimming took 0 bases from V and 0 from J, leaving 3 bases between them. This CDR3 is built from 14 residues. DNA for the CDR3: TGTGCCAGCAGCGTAGACCCAACTAATGAAAAACTGTTTTTT. As protein: CASSVDPTNEKLFF.

The chain links TRBV11-2 to TRBJ2-5; 9 bases align to TRBD2. Germline V gene sequence: CDR1 SGHAT, CDR2 FQNNGV. The CDR3 covers 13 residues. The ends lost 7 bases at V and 1 base at J; junction bases unmatched: 1. The DNA for the CDR3 is TGTGCCAGCAAACTAGCGGGCCAAGAGACCCAGTACTTC. Protein product: CASKLAGQETQYF.

The gene calls are TRBV30 and TRBJ2-5, with a possible D match to TRBD2 (5 bases). Germline V gene lookup returns CDR1 GTSNPN and CDR2 SVGIG (reference sequence). The CDR3 is 11 amino acids. In nucleotides, the CDR3 is TGTGCGGGGAGTATTAAAGAGACCCAGTACTTC. This gives the protein CAGSIKETQYF.